Shown below are 20 T cell receptor beta chains from a single sample sequenced in a study of blood T cell repertoires in COVID-19 (dated by TCRdb to about 2020). Library prep was done by the immunoSEQ multiplex PCR assay. TCRdb provides this immuneACCESS table in a form limited to in-frame rearrangements. Some clones are lacking; in checked studies, under half of them reflect an unresolved V gene, and why the rest are absent is not known. This sample has a few hundred thousand clones in its table, and more than 70% of those were observed once. About 1.6% of the sample lies in the top ten. The material sequenced was peripheral blood. All receptors come from a woman aged 45-65 years with acute or convalescent COVID-19.

CDR3: CAWGSSGNTIYF. CDR3 sequence (DNA): TGTGCCTGGGGGAGCTCTGGAAACACCATATATTTT. This chain joins TRBV30 and TRBJ1-3; the D is unclear. V lost 5 bases and J 0 bases, leaving 5 bases between the germline ends. The CDR3 has 12 amino acids. From germline, CDR1 is GTSNPN and CDR2 SVGIG (reference sequence).

This chain connects TRBV27 to TRBJ1-1, with D unresolved. The CDR3 runs to 17 residues. Germline V gene data show CDR1 as MNHEY and CDR2 as SMNVEV (reference sequence). Trimming left V 1 base short and J 9 bases short, with 24 bases between. The CDR3 here is CASSLYPRVAGIYQAFF. The CDR3 nucleotides read TGTGCCAGCAGTTTATATCCCCGTGTTGCGGGTATTTATCAAGCTTTCTTT.

A word on this clone: Other DNA sequences in the sample encode the same CDR3. The J gene is TRBJ1-5, the V gene TRBV5-1; 11 bases are a match to TRBD1. The junction had 7 bases not matched to a gene; V was cut back by 4 bases and J by 7 bases. Germline assignment: CDR1 SGHRS and CDR2 YFSETQ. The CDR3 spans 15 residues. CDR3 region: CASSPRTGGDQPQHF. CDR3 nucleotide sequence: TGCGCCAGCAGCCCACGGACAGGGGGCGACCAGCCCCAGCATTTT.

The CDR3 reads CASSLWDLGYEQYF. The CDR3 DNA reads as TGTGCCAGCAGTCTCTGGGACTTAGGCTACGAGCAGTACTTC. The V call is TRBV28, the J call TRBJ2-7, with D tentatively TRBD2 (6 bases). Trimming stripped 5 bases from V and 3 bases from J, with 14 bases between. CDR1 and CDR2 from the germline V gene are MDHEN and SYDVKM. The CDR3 consists of 14 residues.

The V gene is TRBV14, the J gene TRBJ1-4; 10 bases fit TRBD1. Germline CDR1 reads SGHDN; CDR2 reads FVKESK. This CDR3 contains 18 residues. V was clipped by 3 bases and J by 6 bases; unmatched bases: 13. In DNA, the CDR3 is TGTGCCAGCAGCCACACCCGGGACAGGGGAATATCGGATGAAAAACTGTTTTTT. Translated: CASSHTRDRGISDEKLFF.

This sequence joins TRBV6-5 and TRBJ1-1; TRBD1 might be the D (5 bases). V shed 5 bases and J shed 13 bases, with 17 bases lying between them. CDR1 and CDR2 (germline): MNHEY, SVGAGI. The CDR3 is 12 amino acids. The CDR3 DNA is TGTGCCAGCAGTACCGGCCTCACGGGGGGTTTCTTT. Amino acid sequence: CASSTGLTGGFF.

V and J are TRBV7-6 and TRBJ2-3; the match to TRBD2 covers 8 bases. This CDR3 is 15 amino acids long. V shed 1 base and J 6 bases; nucleotides not matched to a gene: 6. CDR1 is SGHVS, CDR2 FNYEAQ, per germline. This CDR3 is CASSLVAAGVDTQYF. CDR3 nucleotide sequence: TGTGCCAGCAGCTTAGTCGCAGCGGGAGTTGATACGCAGTATTTT.

This clone was counted a few times. V gene TRBV27 combines with J gene TRBJ1-3, with a tentative D call TRBD1 (6 bases). The CDR3 runs to 16 residues. Per the germline V gene, CDR1 is MNHEY and CDR2 is SMNVEV (reference sequence). V lost 6 bases and J 0 bases, leaving 15 bases between the germline ends. The CDR3 DNA follows: TGTGCCAGCAGATCCCAGGGGCCTAGCTCTGGAAACACCATATATTTT. Protein: CASRSQGPSSGNTIYF.

This sequence joins TRBV7-9 and TRBJ1-4; 9 bases are a match to TRBD1. V lost 5 bases and J lost 2; bases outside the gene matches: 6. From germline, CDR1 is SEHNR and CDR2 FQNEAQ (reference sequence). The length of the CDR3 is 16 residues. The CDR3 DNA reads as TGTGCCAGCAGCCTCCGGACAGGGGCTACTAATGAAAAACTGTTTTTT. This sequence encodes CASSLRTGATNEKLFF.

This sequence joins TRBV4-3 and TRBJ1-1; D unresolved. Germline-derived CDR1 and CDR2 are LGHNA and YSLEER. The CDR3 length is 15 residues. The germline V and J ends were trimmed by 1 base and 1 base, with 10 bases remaining between them. CDR3 bases: TGCGCCAGCAGCCAAGGGAGGGCTCGGAACACTGAAGCTTTCTTT. This gives the protein CASSQGRARNTEAFF.

V gene TRBV18 combines with J gene TRBJ2-1; 7 positions match TRBD2. The CDR3 extends over 17 amino acids. The V and J ends lost 3 bases and 0 bases, in that order; junction bases with no gene match: 8. The V gene's germline CDR1 is KGHSH and CDR2 LQKENI. The CDR3 DNA reads as TGTGCCAGCTCACCTACGCCCCGGACTAGCTCCTACAATGAGCAGTTCTTC. Translation gives CASSPTPRTSSYNEQFF.

The chain joins TRBV3-1 (or the pseudogene TRBV3-2) to TRBJ2-7, with TRBD2 matching 12 bases. The CDR3 consists of 15 residues. Losses at the gene ends were 0 bases for V and 7 bases for J; bases not matched to a gene: 4. Germline V CDR1 and CDR2: LGHDT, YNNKEL (reference sequence). The CDR3 region is CASSQDLAGGREQYF. The CDR3 region has the DNA TGTGCCAGCAGCCAAGATCTAGCGGGAGGGAGGGAGCAGTACTTC.

The V and J genes are TRBV4-2 and TRBJ1-1, with D unclear. The CDR3 extends over 15 amino acids. Germline V gives CDR1 LGHNA, CDR2 YNFKEQ. Between the trimmed V and J ends, which lost 3 bases and 1 base, there was a span of 12 bases. For the CDR3, the DNA is TGTGCCAGCAGCCATCGCGAGGGCGGGAACACTGAAGCTTTCTTT. Translated: CASSHREGGNTEAFF.

The gene calls are TRBV24-1 and TRBJ2-3, with a possible D match to TRBD1 (5 bases). The germline CDR1 and CDR2 sequences are KGHDR and SFDVKD. V was pared by 7 bases and J by 0 bases, with 10 bases between. The CDR3 extends over 14 amino acids. The CDR3 nucleotides read TGTGCCACCAGGGCAGGGATTAGCACAGATACGCAGTATTTT. Protein: CATRAGISTDTQYF.

This clone has only one observation. The chain links TRBV18 to TRBJ2-5; 9 bases line up with TRBD2. The germline CDR1 and CDR2 sequences are KGHSH and LQKENI. The V gene end was trimmed by 5 bases and the J gene end by 3 bases; junction bases not matched to a gene: 4. The length of the CDR3 is 14 residues. The CDR3: CASSFRLAEETQYF. CDR3 bases: TGTGCCAGCTCATTCAGACTAGCGGAAGAGACCCAGTACTTC. Drawing the rest from reference TRBV18 and TRBJ2-5, the complete variable domain is NAGVMQNPRHLVRRRGQEARLRCSPMKGHSHVYWYRQLPEEGLKFMVYLQKENIIDESGMPKERFSAEFPKEGPSILRIQQVVRGDSAAYFCASSFRLAEETQYFGPGTRLLVL.

The chain carries TRBV28 and TRBJ2-7; D possibly corresponds to TRBD1 (5 bases). Germline-derived CDR1 and CDR2 are MDHEN and SYDVKM. Between the trimmed V and J ends, which lost 5 bases and 3 bases, there was a span of 11 bases. There are 13 residues in the CDR3. CDR3 loop: CASSPTRGYEQYF. CDR3 bases: TGTGCCAGCAGTCCAACAAGGGGCTACGAGCAGTACTTC.

The V call is TRBV18, the J call TRBJ2-1; 9 positions match TRBD1. Trimming at V came to 4 bases and at J to 0 bases, leaving 1 base not matched to a gene. The CDR3 has 15 residues. CDR1 KGHSH and CDR2 LQKENI come from the germline V gene. The CDR3 reads CASSRGQGSYNEQFF. Written as DNA, the CDR3 is TGTGCCAGCTCACGGGGACAGGGCTCCTACAATGAGCAGTTCTTC. Filled out from reference TRBV18 and TRBJ2-1, the complete variable domain reads NAGVMQNPRHLVRRRGQEARLRCSPMKGHSHVYWYRQLPEEGLKFMVYLQKENIIDESGMPKERFSAEFPKEGPSILRIQQVVRGDSAAYFCASSRGQGSYNEQFFGPGTRLTVL.

This rearrangement joins TRBV15 to TRBJ2-3; no reliable D call. The V end lost 8 bases, the J end lost 4 bases, and 16 bases lay between the germline ends. CDR3 size: 14 residues. Germline CDR1 is LNHNV and CDR2 is YYDKDF (reference sequence). CDR3 sequence: CATLHPEVPDTQYF. CDR3 DNA sequence: TGTGCCACCCTTCACCCCGAGGTCCCAGATACGCAGTATTTT.

This rearrangement joins TRBV5-1 to TRBJ1-4; the D is unclear. Germline V lookup: CDR1 SGHRS, CDR2 YFSETQ. Trimming pared 5 bases from V and 5 bases from J, leaving 16 bases between. The CDR3 has 15 amino acids. CDR3 sequence (DNA): TGCGCCAGCAGTTTCTACGGAGCCCTCAATGAAAAACTGTTTTTT. It encodes CASSFYGALNEKLFF.

This clone occurred a few times. CDR3 in DNA: TGTGCCAGCAGCAACGACAGGGGGGACAATCAGCCCCAGCATTTT. It specifies CASSNDRGDNQPQHF. The chain recombines TRBV21-1 with TRBJ1-5; TRBD1 is the table's D call and was not checked against the DNA. TRBV21-1 is assigned pseudogene status. The CDR3 extends over 15 amino acids.